This T cell receptor (beta chain) is from a study of T cell repertoires in cytomegalovirus infection. Study-level information: Newly reported HLA-C-restricted and thoroughly characterized HLA-B-restricted CMV epitopes were employed. The study's findings and limits: In two of eight donors, the top clonotype was HLA-C-restricted CMV-specific. Carriers of CMV and the relevant HLA type were discriminated by public TCR beta frequency.

CDR3 size: 14 residues. CDR1 is SGHKS, CDR2 YYEKEE, per germline (reference sequence). With 3 bases removed from V and 6 bases from J, the gap between germline ends came to 13 bases. As concerns this clonotype: Antigen specificity is unknown.

TCRdb re-called the reads with MiXCR, one entry per CDR3 protein. The sample has 640,000 or so distinct CDR3 sequences, 30% to 40% seen once. The sample here was cultured PBMCs, taken from culture after CMV antigen stimulation. This rearrangement joins TRBV5-5 to TRBJ2-1; D unresolved. The source of this sequence is a human donor in good health (CMV status not recorded). Some clones in this sample may be carry-over from other donors' samples. The CDR3 region has the DNA TGTGCCAGCAGCTCGGCCCCCCTAGTCAATGAGCAGTTCTTC. Encoded protein: CASSSAPLVNEQFF.